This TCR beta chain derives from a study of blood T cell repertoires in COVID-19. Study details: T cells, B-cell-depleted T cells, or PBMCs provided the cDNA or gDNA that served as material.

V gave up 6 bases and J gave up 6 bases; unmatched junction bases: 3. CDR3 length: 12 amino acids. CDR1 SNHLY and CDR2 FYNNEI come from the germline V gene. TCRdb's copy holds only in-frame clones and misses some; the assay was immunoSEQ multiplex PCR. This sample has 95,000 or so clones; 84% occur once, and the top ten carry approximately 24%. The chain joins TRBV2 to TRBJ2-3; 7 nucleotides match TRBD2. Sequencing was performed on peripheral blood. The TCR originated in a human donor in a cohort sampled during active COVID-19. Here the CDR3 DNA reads TGTGCCAGCAGATCCGGGGGGGATACGCAGTATTTT. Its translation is CASRSGGDTQYF.